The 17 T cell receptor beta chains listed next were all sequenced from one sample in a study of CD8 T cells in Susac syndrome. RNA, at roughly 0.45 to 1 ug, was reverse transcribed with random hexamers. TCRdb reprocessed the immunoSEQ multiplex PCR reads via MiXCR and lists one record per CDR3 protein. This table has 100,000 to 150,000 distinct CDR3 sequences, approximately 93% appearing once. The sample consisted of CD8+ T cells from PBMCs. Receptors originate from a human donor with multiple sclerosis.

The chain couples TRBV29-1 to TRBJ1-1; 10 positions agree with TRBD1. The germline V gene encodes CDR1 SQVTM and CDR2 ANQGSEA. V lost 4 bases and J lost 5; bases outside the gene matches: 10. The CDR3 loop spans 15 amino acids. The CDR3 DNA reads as TGCAGCGTTGGGGGTGAGGACAGGGGGAGGACTGAAGCTTTCTTT. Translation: CSVGGEDRGRTEAFF. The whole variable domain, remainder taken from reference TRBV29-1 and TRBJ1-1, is SAVISQKPSRDICQRGTSLTIQCQVDSQVTMMFWYRQQPGQSLTLIATANQGSEATYESGFVIDKFPISRPNLTFSTLTVSNMSPEDSSIYLCSVGGEDRGRTEAFFGQGTRLTVV.

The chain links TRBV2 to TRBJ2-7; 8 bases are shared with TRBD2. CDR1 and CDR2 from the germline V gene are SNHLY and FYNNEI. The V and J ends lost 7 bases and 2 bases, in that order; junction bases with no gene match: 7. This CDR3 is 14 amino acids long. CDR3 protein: CASKAGRVPYEQYV. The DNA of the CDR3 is TGTGCCAGCAAAGCCGGGAGGGTCCCCTACGAGCAGTACGTC.

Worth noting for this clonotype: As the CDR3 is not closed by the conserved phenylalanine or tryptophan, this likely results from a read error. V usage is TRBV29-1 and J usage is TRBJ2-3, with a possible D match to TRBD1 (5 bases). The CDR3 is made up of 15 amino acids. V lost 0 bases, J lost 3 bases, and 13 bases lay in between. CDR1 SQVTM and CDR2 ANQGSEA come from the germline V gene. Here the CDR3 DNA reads TGCAGCGTTGAAGAGGGGCGAGGATGGACAGATACGCAGTATTCT. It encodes CSVEEGRGWTDTQYS.

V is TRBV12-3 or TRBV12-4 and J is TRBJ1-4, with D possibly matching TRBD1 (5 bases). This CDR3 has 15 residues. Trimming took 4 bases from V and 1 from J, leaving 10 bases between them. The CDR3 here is CASSSPGGTNEKLFF. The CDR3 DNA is TGTGCCAGCAGTTCACCTGGGGGAACTAATGAAAAACTGTTTTTT.

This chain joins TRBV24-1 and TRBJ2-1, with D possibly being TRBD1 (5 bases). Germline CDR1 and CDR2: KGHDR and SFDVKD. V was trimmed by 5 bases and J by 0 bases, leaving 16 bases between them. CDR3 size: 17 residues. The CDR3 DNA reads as TGTGCCACCAGTGGCCCCAGCAGCAGGGACTCCTACAATGAGCAGTTCTTC. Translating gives CATSGPSSRDSYNEQFF.

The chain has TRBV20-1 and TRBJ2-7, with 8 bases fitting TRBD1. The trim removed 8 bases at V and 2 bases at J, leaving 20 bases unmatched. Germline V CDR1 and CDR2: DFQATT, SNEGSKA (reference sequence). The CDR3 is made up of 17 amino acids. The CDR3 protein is CSPGRPSPTGATYEQYV. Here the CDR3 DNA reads TGCAGTCCAGGGCGCCCCTCCCCGACAGGGGCCACCTACGAGCAGTACGTC.

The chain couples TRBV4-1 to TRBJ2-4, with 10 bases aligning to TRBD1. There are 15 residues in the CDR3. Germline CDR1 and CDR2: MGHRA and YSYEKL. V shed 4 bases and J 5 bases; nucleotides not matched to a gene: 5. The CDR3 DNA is TGCGCCAGCAGCCCCCGACAGGGGGCCGAAAACATTCAGTACTTC. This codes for CASSPRQGAENIQYF.

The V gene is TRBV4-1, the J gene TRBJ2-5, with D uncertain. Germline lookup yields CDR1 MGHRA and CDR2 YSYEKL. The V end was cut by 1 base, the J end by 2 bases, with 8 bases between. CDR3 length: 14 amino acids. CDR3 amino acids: CASSQVGPQETQYF. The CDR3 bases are TGCGCCAGCAGCCAAGTAGGACCTCAAGAGACCCAGTACTTC.

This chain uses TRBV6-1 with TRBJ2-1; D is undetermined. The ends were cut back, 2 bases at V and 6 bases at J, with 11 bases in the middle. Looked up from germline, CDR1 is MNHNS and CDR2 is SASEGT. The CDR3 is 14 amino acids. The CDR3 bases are TGTGCCAGCAGTGAATATCGGGTTTCCAATGAGCAGTTCTTC. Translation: CASSEYRVSNEQFF.

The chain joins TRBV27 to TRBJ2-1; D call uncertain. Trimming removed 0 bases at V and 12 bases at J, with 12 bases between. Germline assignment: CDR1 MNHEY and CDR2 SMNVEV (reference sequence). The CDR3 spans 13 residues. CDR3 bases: TGTGCCAGCAGTTTATCAGTGGCGGTCCGGCAGTTCTTC. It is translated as CASSLSVAVRQFF.

The chain's CDR3 is CASSSAGANVLTF. In DNA, the CDR3 is TGTGCCAGCAGTTCTGCTGGGGCCAACGTCCTGACTTTC. This chain uses TRBV12-3 or TRBV12-4 with TRBJ2-6; no definite D call. V gave up 4 bases and J gave up 2 bases, with 3 bases separating them. There are 13 residues in the CDR3.

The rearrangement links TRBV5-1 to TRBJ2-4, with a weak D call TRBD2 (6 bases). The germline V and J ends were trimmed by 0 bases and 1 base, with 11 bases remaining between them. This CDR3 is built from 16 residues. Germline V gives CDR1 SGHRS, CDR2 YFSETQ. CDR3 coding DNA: TGCGCCAGCAGCTTGGTGGAGGGTCTGGCCAAAAACATTCAGTACTTC. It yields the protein CASSLVEGLAKNIQYF.

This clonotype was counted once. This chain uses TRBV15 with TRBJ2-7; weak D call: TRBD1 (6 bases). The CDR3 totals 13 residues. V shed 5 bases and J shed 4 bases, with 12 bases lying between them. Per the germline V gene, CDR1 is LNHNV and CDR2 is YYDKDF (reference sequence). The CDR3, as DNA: TGTGCCACCAGCGCACATACAGGGTACGAGCAGTACGTC. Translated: CATSAHTGYEQYV.

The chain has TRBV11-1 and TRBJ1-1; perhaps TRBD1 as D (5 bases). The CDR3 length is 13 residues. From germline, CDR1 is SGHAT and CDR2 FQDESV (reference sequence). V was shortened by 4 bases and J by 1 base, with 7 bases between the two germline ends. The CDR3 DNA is TGTGCCAGCAGCTCCGGGGGGAACACTGAAGCTTTCTTT. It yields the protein CASSSGGNTEAFF. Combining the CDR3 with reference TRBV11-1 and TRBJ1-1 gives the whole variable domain EAEVAQSPRYKITEKSQAVAFWCDPISGHATLYWYRQILGQGPELLVQFQDESVVDDSQLPKDRFSAERLKGVDSTLKIQPAELGDSAMYLCASSSGGNTEAFFGQGTRLTVV.

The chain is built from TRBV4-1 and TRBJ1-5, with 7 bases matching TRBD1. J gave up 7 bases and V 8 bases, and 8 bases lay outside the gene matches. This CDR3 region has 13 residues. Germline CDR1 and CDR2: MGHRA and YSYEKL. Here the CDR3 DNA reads TGCGCCAGCCAGGGGGGGAAAGGACAGCCCCAGCATTTT. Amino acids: CASQGGKGQPQHF.

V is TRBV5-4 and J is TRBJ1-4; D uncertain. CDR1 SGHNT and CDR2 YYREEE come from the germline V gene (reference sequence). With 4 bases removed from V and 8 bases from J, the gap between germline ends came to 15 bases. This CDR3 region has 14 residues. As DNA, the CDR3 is TGTGCCAGCAGCCTGGACCGCCAGTGGGAAAAACTGTTTTTT. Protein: CASSLDRQWEKLFF.

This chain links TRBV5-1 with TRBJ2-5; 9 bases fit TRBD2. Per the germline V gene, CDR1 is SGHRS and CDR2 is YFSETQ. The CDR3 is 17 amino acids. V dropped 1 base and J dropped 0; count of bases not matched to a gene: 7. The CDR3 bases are TGCGCCAGCAGCTTGAGGCTAGCGGGGCGGTACCAAGAGACCCAGTACTTC. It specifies CASSLRLAGRYQETQYF.